Shown below are 21 T cell receptor beta chains from a single sample sequenced in a study of CD8+ T cells in alopecia areata. Following RNA extraction, reverse transcription yielded cDNA that acted as the sequencing template. Profiling relied on immunoSEQ multiplex PCR, and the TCRdb table lists in-frame clones only, not all of them. The table shows 150,000 to 250,000 clones, with roughly three fifths occurring only once. Treatment: oral pan-JAK inhibitor, 5-10 mg twice daily. Sample: CD4+ T cells sorted from blood, taken at week 4, from a patient treated with tofacitinib. These receptors were taken from a human donor with alopecia areata.

A few counts support this clone. Other nucleotide sequences in the sample specify the same CDR3. CDR3 residues: CASSSQETQYF. In DNA form, the CDR3 reads TGCGCCAGCAGCTCGCAAGAGACCCAGTACTTC. The chain carries TRBV5-1 and TRBJ2-5; D gene unclear. CDR1 is SGHRS, CDR2 YFSETQ, per germline. The CDR3 runs 11 residues. Trimming cost V 3 bases and J 2 bases, with 2 bases left between them.

The J gene is TRBJ1-2, the V gene TRBV5-6; no reliable D call. The CDR3 is made up of 13 amino acids. V shed 3 bases and J shed 0 bases, with 6 bases lying between them. Germline CDR1 and CDR2: SGHDT and YYEEEE. The CDR3 bases are TGTGCCAGCAGCTCTGTAGCTAACTATGGCTACACCTTC. It yields the protein CASSSVANYGYTF.

The sample holds a few counts of this clone. The V gene is TRBV30, the J gene TRBJ2-3; D call uncertain. V dropped 1 base and J dropped 4 bases, with 6 bases sitting between them. This CDR3 is 12 amino acids long. Germline V CDR1 and CDR2: GTSNPN, SVGIG (reference sequence). The CDR3 reads CAWSGPPDTQYF. DNA for the CDR3: TGTGCCTGGAGTGGACCCCCAGATACGCAGTATTTT.

The CDR3 region is CASSTRTGETQYF. The CDR3, as DNA: TGTGCCAGCAGTACCCGGACAGGGGAGACCCAGTACTTC. V usage is TRBV27 and J usage is TRBJ2-5, with TRBD1 identical over 8 bases. The length of the CDR3 is 13 residues. Germline V gene sequence: CDR1 MNHEY, CDR2 SMNVEV (reference sequence). The V segment lost 5 bases and the J segment 5 bases; nucleotides outside the gene matches: 4.

The chain recombines TRBV5-6 with TRBJ1-4, with no clear D. V was clipped by 4 bases and J by 3 bases, with 13 bases between them. From germline, CDR1 is SGHDT and CDR2 YYEEEE. The CDR3 is 15 residues long. CDR3 region: CASSLLGRANEKLFF. In nucleotides, the CDR3 is TGTGCCAGCAGCCTACTGGGTAGGGCTAATGAAAAACTGTTTTTT.

The count of this clone is one. This chain links TRBV5-4 with TRBJ2-2, with 7 bases aligning to TRBD1. V shed 5 bases and J 3 bases; nucleotides not matched to a gene: 4. Germline values: CDR1 SGHNT, CDR2 YYREEE (reference sequence). The CDR3 length is 14 residues. The CDR3 region is CASSWDSYTGELFF. The CDR3 nucleotides read TGTGCCAGCAGTTGGGACAGCTACACCGGGGAGCTGTTTTTT. The full variable domain, in which reference TRBV5-4 and TRBJ2-2 provide the parts outside the CDR3, is ETGVTQSPTHLIKTRGQQVTLRCSSQSGHNTVSWYQQALGQGPQFIFQYYREEENGRGNFPPRFSGLQFPNYSSELNVNALELDDSALYLCASSWDSYTGELFFGEGSRLTVL.

V is TRBV5-1 and J is TRBJ1-1; D uncertain. Looked up from germline, CDR1 is SGHRS and CDR2 is YFSETQ. The V end was cut by 2 bases, the J end by 4 bases, with 12 bases between. This CDR3 contains 14 residues. The CDR3, as DNA: TGCGCCAGCAGCTTTAATCCGGGGATCACTGAAGCTTTCTTT. Protein: CASSFNPGITEAFF.

This clone was detected ten times or more. This rearrangement joins TRBV29-1 to TRBJ1-3; D is ambiguous. Germline assignment: CDR1 SQVTM and CDR2 ANQGSEA. The V end lost 6 bases, the J end lost 3 bases, and 6 bases lay between the germline ends. This CDR3 is 11 amino acids long. CDR3: CSVRLGNTIYF. CDR3 in DNA: TGCAGCGTGCGACTTGGAAACACCATATATTTT. Full variable domain (missing parts from reference TRBV29-1 and TRBJ1-3): SAVISQKPSRDICQRGTSLTIQCQVDSQVTMMFWYRQQPGQSLTLIATANQGSEATYESGFVIDKFPISRPNLTFSTLTVSNMSPEDSSIYLCSVRLGNTIYFGEGSWLTVV.

As DNA, the CDR3 is TGCAGCGTGGACCCGGGACAGGGATACAATGAGCAGTTCTTC. Protein sequence: CSVDPGQGYNEQFF. The chain combines TRBV29-1 with TRBJ2-1; 9 nucleotides match TRBD1. In germline, CDR1 is SQVTM, CDR2 ANQGSEA. The CDR3 sequence is 14 residues long. V shed 6 bases, J shed 4 bases, and the junction held 7 bases outside the gene matches.

The rearrangement uses TRBV28 and TRBJ2-3; D is perhaps TRBD1 (7 bases). The CDR3 has 16 amino acids. Germline values: CDR1 MDHEN, CDR2 SYDVKM. Trimming cost V 2 bases and J 3 bases, with 15 bases left between them. DNA of the CDR3: TGTGCCAGCAGTTTACGAAGGGGGCTAGCGACAGATACGCAGTATTTT. Encoded protein: CASSLRRGLATDTQYF.

The chain has TRBV6-6 and TRBJ2-1; 8 bases are shared with TRBD2. The CDR3 spans 15 residues. Germline lookup yields CDR1 MNHNY and CDR2 SVGAGI (reference sequence). V shed 3 bases and J 7 bases; nucleotides not matched to a gene: 8. As DNA, the CDR3 is TGTGCCAGCAGTTATAGGGCTAGCGGGTTTAATGAGCAGTTCTTC. This sequence encodes CASSYRASGFNEQFF.

This clone was seen once. V gene TRBV5-1 combines with J gene TRBJ2-5; D possibly corresponds to TRBD2 (6 bases). From germline, CDR1 is SGHRS and CDR2 YFSETQ. The CDR3 contains 14 residues. Trimming pared 6 bases from V and 0 bases from J, leaving 12 bases between. The chain's CDR3 is CASMVAGHQETQYF. As DNA, the CDR3 is TGCGCCAGCATGGTTGCGGGGCACCAAGAGACCCAGTACTTC.

CDR3 coding DNA: TGTGCCATCCGGAGGTTGGGCACTGAAGCTTTCTTT. Translated, it gives CAIRRLGTEAFF. The chain couples TRBV6-6 to TRBJ1-1; D is unresolved. CDR3 size: 12 residues. Germline V gene sequence: CDR1 MNHNY, CDR2 SVGAGI (reference sequence). Trimming cost V 10 bases and J 4 bases, with 13 bases left between them.

This clone was detected a few times. This chain connects TRBV29-1 to TRBJ1-2; a possible D gene is TRBD1 (6 bases). Germline-derived CDR1 and CDR2 are SQVTM and ANQGSEA. The ends were cut back, 0 bases at V and 4 bases at J, with 15 bases in the middle. The CDR3 is made up of 15 amino acids. Here the CDR3 reads CSVEEGGAVGYGYTF. In DNA, the CDR3 is TGCAGCGTTGAAGAGGGGGGCGCTGTCGGCTATGGCTACACCTTC.

This chain uses TRBV7-8 with TRBJ2-7; 13 bases line up with TRBD2. The CDR3 is made up of 17 amino acids. Germline values: CDR1 SGHVS, CDR2 FQNEAQ. After removal of 7 bases from V and 5 bases from J, the junction contained 14 bases not matched to a gene. The CDR3 region has the DNA TGTGCCAGCACCATCTTAGATCGACTAGCGGGGGGCAACGAGCAGTACTTC. It encodes CASTILDRLAGGNEQYF.

The V and J genes are TRBV10-3 and TRBJ2-3; D gene uncertain. CDR1 and CDR2 (germline): ENHRY, SYGVKD. Trimming left V 5 bases short and J 4 bases short, with 7 bases between. The CDR3 loop spans 12 amino acids. The CDR3 reads CAISHSSDTQYF. CDR3 sequence (DNA): TGTGCCATCAGTCACTCTTCAGATACGCAGTATTTT.

V gene TRBV7-9 combines with J gene TRBJ1-6, with TRBD1 identical over 7 bases. Looked up from germline, CDR1 is SEHNR and CDR2 is FQNEAQ (reference sequence). V lost 5 bases, J lost 11 bases, and 6 bases stayed unmatched. The CDR3 runs 13 residues. The CDR3: CASSDRQGPPLHF. CDR3 bases: TGTGCCAGCAGCGACCGACAGGGACCACCCCTCCACTTT.

Only one count was recorded for this clone. In the same sample, other DNA sequences code for this CDR3. The chain links TRBV30 to TRBJ2-2; unclear D gene. V lost 0 bases and J lost 5, with 7 bases in between. The CDR3 has 13 residues. Germline loops: CDR1 GTSNPN, CDR2 SVGIG (reference sequence). For the CDR3, the DNA is TGTGCCTGGAGTGTACTTGGGACCGGGGAGCTGTTTTTT. Its translation is CAWSVLGTGELFF.

The genes are TRBV30 and TRBJ2-1, with 7 bases matching TRBD1. The ends lost 1 base at V and 6 bases at J; junction bases unmatched: 0. The CDR3 covers 12 residues. The germline CDR1 and CDR2 sequences are GTSNPN and SVGIG (reference sequence). DNA for the CDR3: TGTGCCTGGAGTGCAGGGGGCAATGAGCAGTTCTTC. It translates to CAWSAGGNEQFF.

V is TRBV25-1 and J is TRBJ2-1; 9 nucleotides align to TRBD2. Germline V gene lookup returns CDR1 MGHDK and CDR2 SYGVNS. CDR3 length: 17 residues. Germline trimming cut 3 bases from V and 0 bases from J; bases unmatched to any gene: 6. The CDR3 DNA reads as TGTGCCAGCAGTGATCTGTCGCGGGGGGGCTCCTACAATGAGCAGTTCTTC. Protein sequence: CASSDLSRGGSYNEQFF.

The V and J genes are TRBV30 and TRBJ2-5; 7 bases align to TRBD1. The CDR3 is 13 amino acids. Germline lookup yields CDR1 GTSNPN and CDR2 SVGIG (reference sequence). V shed 4 bases, J shed 4 bases, and the junction held 6 bases outside the gene matches. The CDR3 DNA sequence: TGTGCCTGGAAACAGGGGCGAGGAGAGACCCAGTACTTC. It translates to CAWKQGRGETQYF.